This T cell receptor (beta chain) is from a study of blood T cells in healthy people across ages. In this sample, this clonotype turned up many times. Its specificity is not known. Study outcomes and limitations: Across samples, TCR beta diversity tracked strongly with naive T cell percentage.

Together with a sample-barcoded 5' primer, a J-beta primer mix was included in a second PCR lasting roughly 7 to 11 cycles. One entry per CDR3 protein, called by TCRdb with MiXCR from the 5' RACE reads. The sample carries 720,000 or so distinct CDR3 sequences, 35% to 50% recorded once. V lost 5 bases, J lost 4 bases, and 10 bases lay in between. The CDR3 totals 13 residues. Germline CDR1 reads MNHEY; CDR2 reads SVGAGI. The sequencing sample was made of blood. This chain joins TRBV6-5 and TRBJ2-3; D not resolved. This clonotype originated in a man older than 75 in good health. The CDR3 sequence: CASSKREADTQYF. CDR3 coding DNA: TGTGCCAGCAGTAAGCGCGAGGCAGATACGCAGTATTTT.